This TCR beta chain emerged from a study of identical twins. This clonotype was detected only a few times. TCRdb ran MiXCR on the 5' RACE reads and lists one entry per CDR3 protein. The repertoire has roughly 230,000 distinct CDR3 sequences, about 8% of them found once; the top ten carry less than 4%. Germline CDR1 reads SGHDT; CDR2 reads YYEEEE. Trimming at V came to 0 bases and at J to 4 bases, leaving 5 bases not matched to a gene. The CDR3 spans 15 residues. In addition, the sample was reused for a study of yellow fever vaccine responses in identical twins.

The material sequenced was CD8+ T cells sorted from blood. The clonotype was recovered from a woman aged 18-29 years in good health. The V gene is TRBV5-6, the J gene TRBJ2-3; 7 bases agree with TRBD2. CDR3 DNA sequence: TGTGCCAGCAGCTTGGTAGGTGCGGGAGCAGATACGCAGTATTTT. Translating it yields CASSLVGAGADTQYF.